A single sample gave rise to the 8 T cell receptor beta chains below, sequenced in a study of PD-L1 blockade in urothelial cancer. Stated time point: pretreatment peripheral blood. The assay was immunoSEQ multiplex PCR, and TCRdb's table has in-frame clones only and misses some. The table includes some 52,000 clones, 75% detected once. The sequenced sample was PBMCs, obtained around atezolizumab (anti-PD-L1) treatment. Receptor source: a man between 65 and 85 years old with urothelial cancer.

The J gene is TRBJ2-1, the V gene TRBV9; 10 bases match TRBD1. J was trimmed by 6 bases and V by 4 bases; bases with no gene match: 4. Germline CDR1 and CDR2: SGDLS and YYNGEE. The CDR3 has 14 residues. Here the CDR3 DNA reads TGTGCCAGCAGCTTACGGACAGGGGGCAATGAGCAGTTCTTC. It yields the protein CASSLRTGGNEQFF.

This clone was picked up many times. The V call is TRBV5-1, the J call TRBJ1-3; D unresolved. Per germline, CDR1 SGHRS and CDR2 YFSETQ. The CDR3 runs 14 residues. Between the trimmed V and J ends, which lost 0 bases and 4 bases, there was a span of 8 bases. In DNA form, the CDR3 reads TGCGCCAGCAGCTTGGGACTGCCAGGAAACACCATATATTTT. Its translation is CASSLGLPGNTIYF.

The chain carries TRBV6-1 and TRBJ1-1; D ambiguous. V lost 4 bases and J lost 1, with 7 bases in between. This CDR3 has 13 amino acids. Germline CDR1 and CDR2: MNHNS and SASEGT. In DNA form, the CDR3 reads TGTGCCAGCAGTGCGAACAGGAACACTGAAGCTTTCTTT. This encodes CASSANRNTEAFF.

This rearrangement joins TRBV4-2 to TRBJ2-1; 7 nucleotides line up with TRBD1. J lost 7 bases, V lost 3 bases, and 6 bases had no gene match. Germline V CDR1 and CDR2: LGHNA, YNFKEQ. The CDR3 contains 14 residues. In DNA form, the CDR3 reads TGTGCCAGCAGCCACAGGGGGAGTATAAATGAGCAGTTCTTC. It encodes CASSHRGSINEQFF.

This clone was counted a few times. The rearrangement uses TRBV6-6 and TRBJ1-2, with TRBD1 matching 8 bases. From germline, CDR1 is MNHNY and CDR2 SVGAGI (reference sequence). With V trimmed by 6 bases and J by 8 bases, 5 bases remained unmatched. This CDR3 is built from 12 residues. The CDR3 nucleotides read TGTGCCAGCAGAAAAGACAGGGGCGGCTACACCTTC. Amino acids: CASRKDRGGYTF.

This chain joins TRBV19 and TRBJ2-7, with 7 bases matching TRBD1. Germline CDR1 reads LNHDA; CDR2 reads SQIVND (reference sequence). This CDR3 spans 14 amino acids. The trim removed 7 bases at V and 5 bases at J, leaving 11 bases unmatched. The CDR3 nucleotides read TGTGCCAGTAACCCCGGGACAGTTATCGACGAGCAGTACTTC. This gives the protein CASNPGTVIDEQYF.

The J gene is TRBJ1-1, the V gene TRBV7-2; 7 positions match TRBD1. Germline V gene sequence: CDR1 SGHTA, CDR2 FQGNSA. V dropped 2 bases and J dropped 3; count of bases not matched to a gene: 3. CDR3 length: 14 amino acids. CDR3 protein: CASSLKGTDTEAFF. CDR3 in DNA: TGTGCCAGCAGCTTAAAGGGGACAGACACTGAAGCTTTCTTT.

This clone has a handful of counts. The rearrangement uses TRBV19 and TRBJ1-5, with TRBD1 matching over 8 bases. Germline CDR1 is LNHDA and CDR2 is SQIVND (reference sequence). The CDR3 consists of 16 residues. With V trimmed by 5 bases and J by 6 bases, 12 bases remained unmatched. The CDR3 protein is CASSEGGQGGSQPQHF. CDR3 nucleotides: TGTGCCAGTAGTGAGGGTGGACAGGGCGGGAGTCAGCCCCAGCATTTT.